This T cell receptor (beta chain) originates from a study of PD-1 blockade in mismatch repair-deficient tumors. Concerning this clone itself: Its matching antigen is unknown.

Findings of the study overall: After pembrolizumab, tumor-resident clones rose rapidly, then generally contracted before radiologic responses.

Profiled with immunoSEQ multiplex PCR; TCRdb holds only in-frame clones, not every one. The repertoire holds roughly 32,000 clones, with around 80% as singletons. Per germline, CDR1 MDHEN and CDR2 SYDVKM. V lost 2 bases and J 0 bases, leaving 11 bases between the germline ends. The CDR3 is 15 residues long. The clonotype originates from an adult with mismatch repair-deficient cancer. Source: PBMCs, taken 6 to 7 weeks after starting pembrolizumab. V usage is TRBV28 and J usage is TRBJ2-7, with D unclear. The CDR3 DNA is TGTGCCAGCAGTTTAATGCTGGCTCTCTCCTACGAGCAGTACTTC. Protein sequence: CASSLMLALSYEQYF.